The 15 T cell receptor beta chains presented below share a single source sample, sequenced in a study of blood T cell repertoires in COVID-19. Using immunoSEQ multiplex PCR, the repertoire was profiled, and TCRdb retains in-frame clones only, with some absent. The table shows about 140,000 clones, with 60% to 85% occurring only once. The material sequenced was peripheral blood. The source of these receptors is a woman aged 80 or over with active or convalescent COVID-19.

The chain joins TRBV24-1 to TRBJ2-3; 10 bases are a match to TRBD1. The CDR3 loop spans 17 amino acids. The V gene end was trimmed by 0 bases and the J gene end by 1 base; junction bases not matched to a gene: 3. Germline CDR1 KGHDR, CDR2 SFDVKD. The CDR3, as DNA: TGTGCCACCAGTGATTTGCCTGGGACAGGGGGCACAGATACGCAGTATTTT. As protein: CATSDLPGTGGTDTQYF.

This clone turned up a few times. This rearrangement joins TRBV7-2 to TRBJ1-2; D unclear. The germline V gene encodes CDR1 SGHTA and CDR2 FQGNSA. CDR3 length equals 14 residues. V was trimmed by 3 bases and J by 2 bases, leaving 10 bases between them. The CDR3 loop is CASSLYSTNYGYTF. CDR3 DNA sequence: TGTGCCAGCAGCTTGTACAGCACAAACTATGGCTACACCTTC.

The CDR3 bases are TGTGCCAGCAGAAAGGGACAGGTCTATGGCTACACCTTC. This codes for CASRKGQVYGYTF. The V gene is TRBV2, the J gene TRBJ1-2, with 8 nucleotides matching TRBD1. Trimming at V came to 6 bases and at J to 4 bases, leaving 4 bases not matched to a gene. The CDR3 loop spans 13 amino acids. Germline V gives CDR1 SNHLY, CDR2 FYNNEI.

The chain carries TRBV24-1 and TRBJ2-1; D unclear. Germline V lookup: CDR1 KGHDR, CDR2 SFDVKD. Trimming removed 4 bases at V and 6 bases at J, with 15 bases between. This CDR3 comprises 15 residues. The CDR3 region has the DNA TGTGCCACCAGTGAGTCCGGTACAGTTACCAATGAGCAGTTCTTC. Protein sequence: CATSESGTVTNEQFF.

The chain is built from TRBV5-1 and TRBJ2-7, with D possibly being TRBD2 (5 bases). CDR3 length: 13 amino acids. Germline-derived CDR1 and CDR2 are SGHRS and YFSETQ. With 0 bases removed from V and 2 bases from J, the gap between germline ends came to 6 bases. The CDR3 loop is CASSLAGTYEQYF. The CDR3 bases are TGCGCCAGCAGCTTGGCCGGGACCTACGAGCAGTACTTC. The variable domain in full, with the rest retrieved from reference TRBV5-1 and TRBJ2-7, is KAGVTQTPRYLIKTRGQQVTLSCSPISGHRSVSWYQQTPGQGLQFLFEYFSETQRNKGNFPGRFSGRQFSNSRSEMNVSTLELGDSALYLCASSLAGTYEQYFGPGTRLTVT.

The chain has TRBV10-1 and TRBJ1-6; D ambiguous. Germline V gene lookup returns CDR1 WNHNN and CDR2 SYGVQD (reference sequence). This CDR3 region has 15 residues. The ends were cut back, 3 bases at V and 10 bases at J, with 16 bases in the middle. The CDR3 DNA reads TGCGCCAGCAGTGAAGGACGGTCAGGAGGCTCACCCCTCCACTTT. Translated, it gives CASSEGRSGGSPLHF.

This clone has just a few counts. This sequence joins TRBV5-6 and TRBJ2-3; D uncertain. Germline-derived CDR1 and CDR2 are SGHDT and YYEEEE. Trimming took 4 bases from V and 3 from J, leaving 3 bases between them. The CDR3 contains 11 residues. Written as DNA, the CDR3 is TGTGCCAGCAGCCAGACAGATACGCAGTATTTT. Amino acids: CASSQTDTQYF. Based on the CDR3 plus reference TRBV5-6 and TRBJ2-3, the full variable domain is DAGVTQSPTHLIKTRGQQVTLRCSPKSGHDTVSWYQQALGQGPQFIFQYYEEEERQRGNFPDRFSGHQFPNYSSELNVNALLLGDSALYLCASSQTDTQYFGPGTRLTVL.

This rearrangement joins TRBV14 to TRBJ1-4; maybe TRBD1 (6 bases). The germline V gene encodes CDR1 SGHDN and CDR2 FVKESK. The V gene lost 3 bases and the J gene lost 7 bases, with 15 bases spanning the gap. This CDR3 has 15 residues. The CDR3 loop reads CASSHRTVLGEKLFF. The CDR3 DNA reads TGTGCCAGCAGCCACAGGACAGTCTTGGGTGAAAAACTGTTTTTT.

The J gene is TRBJ2-2, the V gene TRBV7-3; TRBD1 matches 7 bases. Germline V gene sequence: CDR1 SGHTA, CDR2 FQGTGA. The CDR3 sequence is 15 residues long. V was clipped by 5 bases and J by 4 bases; unmatched bases: 7. CDR3 residues: CASSTATGSTGELFF. CDR3 nucleotide sequence: TGTGCCAGCAGCACCGCGACAGGGAGCACCGGGGAGCTGTTTTTT. The full variable domain, its missing parts supplied by reference TRBV7-3 and TRBJ2-2, is GAGVSQTPSNKVTEKGKYVELRCDPISGHTALYWYRQSLGQGPEFLIYFQGTGAADDSGLPNDRFFAVRPEGSVSTLKIQRTERGDSAVYLCASSTATGSTGELFFGEGSRLTVL.

The sample holds a few counts of this clone. The J gene is TRBJ1-1, the V gene TRBV18, with a tentative D call TRBD1 (5 bases). Per the germline V gene, CDR1 is KGHSH and CDR2 is LQKENI. Trimming removed 2 bases at V and 4 bases at J, with 11 bases between. This CDR3 spans 14 amino acids. CDR3: CASSPIAGFTEAFF. DNA for the CDR3: TGTGCCAGCTCACCAATAGCAGGGTTCACTGAAGCTTTCTTT.

The chain combines TRBV7-6 with TRBJ1-5; TRBD1 aligns across 12 bases. The CDR3 length is 15 residues. Looked up from germline, CDR1 is SGHVS and CDR2 is FNYEAQ. With V trimmed by 6 bases and J by 7 bases, 7 bases remained unmatched. The CDR3: CASSLGQGANQPQHF. The CDR3 DNA sequence: TGTGCCAGCAGTTTGGGACAGGGGGCGAACCAGCCCCAGCATTTT.

The chain links TRBV5-1 to TRBJ1-1; maybe TRBD1 (5 bases). The CDR3 runs to 14 residues. Trimming removed 5 bases at V and 5 bases at J, with 16 bases between. Germline CDR1 is SGHRS and CDR2 is YFSETQ. The CDR3 DNA reads as TGCGCCAGCAGAAGAGAAACAGGTTCTACTGAAGCTTTCTTT. Translation: CASRRETGSTEAFF.

The V and J genes are TRBV19 and TRBJ2-1, with 7 nucleotides matching TRBD2. The CDR3 has 14 amino acids. V was pared by 10 bases and J by 4 bases, with 10 bases of the junction left unmatched. The germline CDR1 and CDR2 sequences are LNHDA and SQIVND (reference sequence). The DNA of the CDR3 is TGTGCCACCCGAAAGACTAGCCCTTACAATGAGCAGTTCTTC. Translated, it gives CATRKTSPYNEQFF.

This clone was seen a handful of times. This chain joins TRBV5-1 and TRBJ1-4; no clear D gene. Trimming stripped 4 bases from V and 7 bases from J, with 17 bases between. Per the germline V gene, CDR1 is SGHRS and CDR2 is YFSETQ. The CDR3 sequence is 15 residues long. The CDR3 region is CASSPMSASGEKLFF. The CDR3 DNA reads as TGCGCCAGCAGCCCAATGTCGGCGTCGGGTGAAAAACTGTTTTTT.

The genes are TRBV2 and TRBJ1-5, with no clear D. Trimming stripped 4 bases from V and 4 bases from J, with 14 bases between. The CDR3 consists of 15 residues. Germline loops: CDR1 SNHLY, CDR2 FYNNEI. Here the CDR3 DNA reads TGTGCCAGCAGTGTATCTGGCCCTCCGAATCAGCCCCAGCATTTT. Translation gives CASSVSGPPNQPQHF.